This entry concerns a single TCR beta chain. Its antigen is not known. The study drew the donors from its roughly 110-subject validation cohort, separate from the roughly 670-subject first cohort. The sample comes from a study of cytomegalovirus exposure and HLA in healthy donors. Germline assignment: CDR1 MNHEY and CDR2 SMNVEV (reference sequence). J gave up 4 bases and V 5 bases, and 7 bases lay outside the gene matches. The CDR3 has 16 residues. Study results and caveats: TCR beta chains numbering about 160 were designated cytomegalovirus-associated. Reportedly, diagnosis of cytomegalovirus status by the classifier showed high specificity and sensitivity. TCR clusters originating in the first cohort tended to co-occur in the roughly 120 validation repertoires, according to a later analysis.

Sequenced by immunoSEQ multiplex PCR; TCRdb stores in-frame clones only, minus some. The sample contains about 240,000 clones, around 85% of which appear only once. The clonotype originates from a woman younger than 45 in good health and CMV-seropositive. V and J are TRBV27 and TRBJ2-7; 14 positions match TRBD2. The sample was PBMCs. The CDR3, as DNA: TGTGCCAGCAGTGTACCTAGGACTAGCGGGAGGTACGAGCAGTACTTC. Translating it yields CASSVPRTSGRYEQYF.